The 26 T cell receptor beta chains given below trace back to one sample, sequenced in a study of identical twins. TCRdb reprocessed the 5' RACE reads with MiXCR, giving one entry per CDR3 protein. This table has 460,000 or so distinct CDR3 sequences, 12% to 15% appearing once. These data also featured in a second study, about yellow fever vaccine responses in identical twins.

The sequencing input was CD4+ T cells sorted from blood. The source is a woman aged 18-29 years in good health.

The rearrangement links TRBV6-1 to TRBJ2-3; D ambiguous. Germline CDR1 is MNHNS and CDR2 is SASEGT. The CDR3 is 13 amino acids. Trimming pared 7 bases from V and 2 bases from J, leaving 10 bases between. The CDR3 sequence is CASNTLYTDTQYF. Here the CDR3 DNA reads TGTGCCAGCAATACCTTATACACAGATACGCAGTATTTT.

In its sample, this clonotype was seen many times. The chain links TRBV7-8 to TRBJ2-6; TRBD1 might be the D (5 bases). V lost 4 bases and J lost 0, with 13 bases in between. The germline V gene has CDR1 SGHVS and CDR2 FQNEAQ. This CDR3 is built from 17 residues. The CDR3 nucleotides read TGTGCCAGCAGCTCCCACCCAGGGCCCTCTGGGGCCAACGTCCTGACTTTC. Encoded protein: CASSSHPGPSGANVLTF.

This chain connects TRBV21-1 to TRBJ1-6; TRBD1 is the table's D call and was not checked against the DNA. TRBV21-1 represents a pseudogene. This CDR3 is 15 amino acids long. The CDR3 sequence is CASSKLAGLYSPLHF. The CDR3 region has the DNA TGTGCCAGCAGCAAACTGGCAGGGTTATATTCACCCCTCCACTTT.

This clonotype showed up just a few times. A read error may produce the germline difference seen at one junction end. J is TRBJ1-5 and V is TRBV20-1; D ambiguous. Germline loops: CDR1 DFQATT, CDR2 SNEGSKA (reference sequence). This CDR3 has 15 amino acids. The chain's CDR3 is CCAREPGNSNQPQHF. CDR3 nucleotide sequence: TGCTGTGCTAGAGAGCCGGGGAATAGCAATCAGCCCCAGCATTTT.

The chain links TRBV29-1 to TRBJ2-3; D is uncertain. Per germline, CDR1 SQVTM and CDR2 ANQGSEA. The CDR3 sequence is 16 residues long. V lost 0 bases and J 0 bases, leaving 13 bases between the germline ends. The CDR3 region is CSVEDLGGGSTDTQYF. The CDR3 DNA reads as TGCAGCGTTGAAGATCTGGGTGGCGGTAGCACAGATACGCAGTATTTT.

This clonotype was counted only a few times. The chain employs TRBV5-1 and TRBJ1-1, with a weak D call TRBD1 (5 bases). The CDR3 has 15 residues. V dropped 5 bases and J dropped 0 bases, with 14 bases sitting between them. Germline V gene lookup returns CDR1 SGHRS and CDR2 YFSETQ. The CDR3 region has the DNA TGCGCCAGCAGGCCTCGACAGATCATGAACACTGAAGCTTTCTTT. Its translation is CASRPRQIMNTEAFF.

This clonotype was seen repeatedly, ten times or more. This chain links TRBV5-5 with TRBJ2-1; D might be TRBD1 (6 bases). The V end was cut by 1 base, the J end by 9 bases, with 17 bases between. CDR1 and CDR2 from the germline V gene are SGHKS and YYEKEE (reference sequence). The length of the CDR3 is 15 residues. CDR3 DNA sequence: TGTGCCAGCAGCTTGACGGTAGGACAGTATGTTGAGCAGTTCTTC. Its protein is CASSLTVGQYVEQFF.

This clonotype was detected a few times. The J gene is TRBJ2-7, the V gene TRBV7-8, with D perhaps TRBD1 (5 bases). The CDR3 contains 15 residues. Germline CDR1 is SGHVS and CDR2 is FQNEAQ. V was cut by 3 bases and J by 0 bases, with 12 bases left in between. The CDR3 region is CASSFLQESSYEQYF. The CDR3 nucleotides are TGTGCCAGCAGCTTCCTACAGGAGAGCTCCTACGAGCAGTACTTC.

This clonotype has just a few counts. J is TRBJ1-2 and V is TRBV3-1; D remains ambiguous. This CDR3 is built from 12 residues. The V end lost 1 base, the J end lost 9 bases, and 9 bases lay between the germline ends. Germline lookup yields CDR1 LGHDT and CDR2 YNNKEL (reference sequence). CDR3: CASSQVQKRYTF. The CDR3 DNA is TGTGCCAGCAGCCAAGTTCAAAAGCGCTACACCTTC.

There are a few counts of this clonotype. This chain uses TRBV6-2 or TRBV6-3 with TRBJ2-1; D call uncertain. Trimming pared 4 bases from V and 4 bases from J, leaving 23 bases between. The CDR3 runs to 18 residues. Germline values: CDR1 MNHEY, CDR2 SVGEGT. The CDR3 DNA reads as TGTGCCAGCAGTTTGGGGTCTCACTACTCCCCTTATTACAATGAGCAGTTCTTC. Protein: CASSLGSHYSPYYNEQFF.

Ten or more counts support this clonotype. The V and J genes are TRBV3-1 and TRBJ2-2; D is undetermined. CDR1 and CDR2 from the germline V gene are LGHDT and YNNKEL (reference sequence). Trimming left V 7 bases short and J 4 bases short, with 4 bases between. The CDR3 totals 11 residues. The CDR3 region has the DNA TGTGCCAGCAAGGGCACCGGGGAGCTGTTTTTT. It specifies CASKGTGELFF.

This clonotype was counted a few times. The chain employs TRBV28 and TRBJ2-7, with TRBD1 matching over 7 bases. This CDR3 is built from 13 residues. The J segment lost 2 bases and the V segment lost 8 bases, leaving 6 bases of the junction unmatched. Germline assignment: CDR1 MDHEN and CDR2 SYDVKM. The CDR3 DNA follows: TGTGCCAGCGCCCGACAGGGAACCTACGAGCAGTACTTC. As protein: CASARQGTYEQYF. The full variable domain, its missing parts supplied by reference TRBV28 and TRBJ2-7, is DVKVTQSSRYLVKRTGEKVFLECVQDMDHENMFWYRQDPGLGLRLIYFSYDVKMKEKGDIPEGYSVSREKKERFSLILESASTNQTSMYLCASARQGTYEQYFGPGTRLTVT.

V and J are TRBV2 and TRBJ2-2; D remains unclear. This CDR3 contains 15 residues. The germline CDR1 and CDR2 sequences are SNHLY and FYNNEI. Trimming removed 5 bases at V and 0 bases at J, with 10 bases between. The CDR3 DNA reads TGTGCCAGCAGTCATCTCAACTCGAACACCGGGGAGCTGTTTTTT. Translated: CASSHLNSNTGELFF.

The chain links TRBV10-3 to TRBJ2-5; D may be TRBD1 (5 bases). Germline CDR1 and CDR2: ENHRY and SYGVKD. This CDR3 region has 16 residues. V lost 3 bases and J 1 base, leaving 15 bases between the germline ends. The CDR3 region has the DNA TGTGCCATCAGTGAAAGCCGACAGCCGGTCCAAGAGACCCAGTACTTC. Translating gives CAISESRQPVQETQYF.

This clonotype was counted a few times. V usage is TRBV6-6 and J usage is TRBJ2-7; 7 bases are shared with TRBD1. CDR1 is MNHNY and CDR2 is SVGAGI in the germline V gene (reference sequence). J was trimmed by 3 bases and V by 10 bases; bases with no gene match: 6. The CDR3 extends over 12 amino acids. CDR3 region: CATRDSFYEQYF. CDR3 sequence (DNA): TGTGCCACCCGGGACAGCTTCTACGAGCAGTACTTC.

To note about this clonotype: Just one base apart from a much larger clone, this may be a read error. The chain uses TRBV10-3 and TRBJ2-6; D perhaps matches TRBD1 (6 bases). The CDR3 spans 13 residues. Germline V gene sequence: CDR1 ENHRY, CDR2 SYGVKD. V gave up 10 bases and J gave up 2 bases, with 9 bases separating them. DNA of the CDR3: TGTGCCACCAGGGGACCTGGGGCCAACGTCCTGACTTTC. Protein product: CATRGPGANVLTF.

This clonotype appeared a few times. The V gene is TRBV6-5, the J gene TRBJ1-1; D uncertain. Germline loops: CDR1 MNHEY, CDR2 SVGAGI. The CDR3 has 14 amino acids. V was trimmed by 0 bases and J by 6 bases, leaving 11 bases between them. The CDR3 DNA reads TGTGCCAGCAGTTACTCGTGGCGGAGGCCTGAAGCTTTCTTT. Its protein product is CASSYSWRRPEAFF.

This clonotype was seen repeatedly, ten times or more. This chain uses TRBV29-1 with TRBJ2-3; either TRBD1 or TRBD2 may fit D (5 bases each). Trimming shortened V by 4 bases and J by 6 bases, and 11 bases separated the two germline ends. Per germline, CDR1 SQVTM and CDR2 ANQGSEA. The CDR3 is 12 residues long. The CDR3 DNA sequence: TGCAGCGTTGCCGGGGCCGCCGATACGCAGTATTTT. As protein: CSVAGAADTQYF.

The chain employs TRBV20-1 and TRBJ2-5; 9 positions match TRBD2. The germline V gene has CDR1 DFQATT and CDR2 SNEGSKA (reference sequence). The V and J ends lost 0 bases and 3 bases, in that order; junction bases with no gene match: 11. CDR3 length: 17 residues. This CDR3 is CSARDDRPSGAKETQYF. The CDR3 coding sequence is TGCAGTGCTAGAGACGATCGTCCTAGCGGGGCAAAAGAGACCCAGTACTTC.

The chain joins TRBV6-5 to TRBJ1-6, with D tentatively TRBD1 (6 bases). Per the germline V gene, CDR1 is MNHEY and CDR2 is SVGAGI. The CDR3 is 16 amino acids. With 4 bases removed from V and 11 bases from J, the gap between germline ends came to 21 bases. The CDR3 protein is CASSSDSGTRGPPLHF. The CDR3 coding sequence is TGTGCCAGCAGTTCCGATTCCGGGACAAGGGGTCCACCCCTCCACTTT.

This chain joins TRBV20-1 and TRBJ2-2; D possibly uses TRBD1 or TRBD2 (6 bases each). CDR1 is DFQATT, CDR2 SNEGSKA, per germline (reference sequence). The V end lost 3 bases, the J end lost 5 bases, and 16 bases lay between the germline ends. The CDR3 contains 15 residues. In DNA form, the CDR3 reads TGCAGTGCTAGGGTATCCGGGGGCGGGACCGGGGAGCTGTTTTTT. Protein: CSARVSGGGTGELFF.

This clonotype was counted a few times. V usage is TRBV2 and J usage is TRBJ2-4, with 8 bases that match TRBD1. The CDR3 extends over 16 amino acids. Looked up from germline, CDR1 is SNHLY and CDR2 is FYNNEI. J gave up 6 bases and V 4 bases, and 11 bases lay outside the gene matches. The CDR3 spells CASSGPDREGRNIQYF. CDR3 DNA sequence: TGTGCCAGCAGTGGCCCGGACAGGGAAGGCCGAAACATTCAGTACTTC.

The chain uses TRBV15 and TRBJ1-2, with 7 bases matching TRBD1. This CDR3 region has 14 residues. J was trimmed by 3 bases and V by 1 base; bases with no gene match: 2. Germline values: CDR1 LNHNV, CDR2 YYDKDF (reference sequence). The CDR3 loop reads CATSRGQGHYGYTF. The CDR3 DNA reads TGTGCCACCAGCAGAGGACAGGGACACTATGGCTACACCTTC.

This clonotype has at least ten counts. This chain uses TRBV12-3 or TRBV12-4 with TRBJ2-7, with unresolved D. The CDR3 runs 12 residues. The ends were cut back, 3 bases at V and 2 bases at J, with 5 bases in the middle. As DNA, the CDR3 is TGTGCCAGCAGTTTTACCCCCTACGAGCAGTACTTC. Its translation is CASSFTPYEQYF.

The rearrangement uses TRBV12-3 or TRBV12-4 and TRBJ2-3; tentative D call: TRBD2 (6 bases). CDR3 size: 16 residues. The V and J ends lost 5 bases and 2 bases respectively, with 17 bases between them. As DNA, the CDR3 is TGTGCCAGCAGTCCCCGTGGTGAGCGGGTCACAGATACGCAGTATTTT. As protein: CASSPRGERVTDTQYF.

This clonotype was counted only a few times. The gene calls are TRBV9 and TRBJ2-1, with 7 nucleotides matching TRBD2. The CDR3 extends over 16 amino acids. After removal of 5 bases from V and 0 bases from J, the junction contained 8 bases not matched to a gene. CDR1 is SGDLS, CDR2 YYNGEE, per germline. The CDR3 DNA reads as TGTGCCAGCAGTGCGTCTAGCGGTCCCTCCTACAATGAGCAGTTCTTC. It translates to CASSASSGPSYNEQFF. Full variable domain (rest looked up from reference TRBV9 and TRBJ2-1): DSGVTQTPKHLITATGQRVTLRCSPRSGDLSVYWYQQSLDQGLQFLIQYYNGEERAKGNILERFSAQQFPDLHSELNLSSLELGDSALYFCASSASSGPSYNEQFFGPGTRLTVL.